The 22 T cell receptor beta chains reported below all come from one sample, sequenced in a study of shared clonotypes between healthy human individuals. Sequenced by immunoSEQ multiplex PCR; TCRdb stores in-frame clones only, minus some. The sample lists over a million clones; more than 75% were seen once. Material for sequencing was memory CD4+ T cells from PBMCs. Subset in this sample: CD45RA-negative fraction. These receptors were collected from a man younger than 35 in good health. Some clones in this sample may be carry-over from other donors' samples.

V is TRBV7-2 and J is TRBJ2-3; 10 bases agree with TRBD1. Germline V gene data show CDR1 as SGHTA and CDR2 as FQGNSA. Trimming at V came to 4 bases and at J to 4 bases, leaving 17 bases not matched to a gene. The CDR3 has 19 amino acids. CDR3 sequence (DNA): TGTGCCAGCAGCTGGGGAAGACAGGGGGCGTTTGAGGGCCCAGATACGCAGTATTTT. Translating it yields CASSWGRQGAFEGPDTQYF. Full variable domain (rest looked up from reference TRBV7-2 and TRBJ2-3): GAGVSQSPSNKVTEKGKDVELRCDPISGHTALYWYRQSLGQGLEFLIYFQGNSAPDKSGLPSDRFSAERTGGSVSTLTIQRTQQEDSAVYLCASSWGRQGAFEGPDTQYFGPGTRLTVL.

DNA for the CDR3: TGTGCCAGCAGCTCGAACGTAGGCTACACCTTC. Its protein product is CASSSNVGYTF. V usage is TRBV7-2 and J usage is TRBJ1-2; D unclear. The V gene's germline CDR1 is SGHTA and CDR2 FQGNSA. Between the trimmed V and J ends, which lost 4 bases and 8 bases, there was a span of 8 bases. The CDR3 is made up of 11 amino acids.

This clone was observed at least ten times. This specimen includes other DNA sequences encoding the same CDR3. CDR3 amino acids: CASSQIGLAGVDGELFF. The CDR3 DNA reads as TGTGCCAGCAGCCAAATTGGGCTAGCGGGAGTGGACGGGGAGCTGTTTTTT. The chain has TRBV4-2 and TRBJ2-2; 10 positions match TRBD2. The junction had 10 bases not matched to a gene; V was cut back by 2 bases and J by 7 bases. Per germline, CDR1 LGHNA and CDR2 YNFKEQ. The CDR3 covers 17 residues.

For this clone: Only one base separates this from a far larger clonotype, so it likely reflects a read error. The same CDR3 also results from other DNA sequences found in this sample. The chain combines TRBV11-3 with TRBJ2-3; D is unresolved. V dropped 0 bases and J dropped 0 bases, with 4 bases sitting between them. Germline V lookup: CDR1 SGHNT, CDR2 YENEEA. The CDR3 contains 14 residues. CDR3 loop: CASSLDGSTDTQYF. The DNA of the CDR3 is TGTGCCAGCAGCTTAGACGGGAGCACAGATACGCAGTATTTT.

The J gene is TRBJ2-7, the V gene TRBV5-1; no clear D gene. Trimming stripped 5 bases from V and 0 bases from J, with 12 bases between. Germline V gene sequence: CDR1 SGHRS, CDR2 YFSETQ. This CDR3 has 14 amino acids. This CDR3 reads CASRPFSASYEQYF. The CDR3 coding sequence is TGCGCCAGCAGGCCCTTTTCTGCCTCCTACGAGCAGTACTTC.

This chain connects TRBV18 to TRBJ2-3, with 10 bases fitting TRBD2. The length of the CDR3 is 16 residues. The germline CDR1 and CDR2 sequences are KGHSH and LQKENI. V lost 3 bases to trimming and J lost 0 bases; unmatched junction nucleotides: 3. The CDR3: CASSPLTSGSTDTQYF. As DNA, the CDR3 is TGTGCCAGCTCACCGCTGACTAGCGGGAGCACAGATACGCAGTATTTT.

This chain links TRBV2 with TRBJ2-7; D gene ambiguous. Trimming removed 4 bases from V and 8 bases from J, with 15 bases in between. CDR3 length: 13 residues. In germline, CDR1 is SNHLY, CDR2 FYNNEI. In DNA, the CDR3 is TGTGCCAGCAGTGGAGTGAAAGGGCACAAGCAGTACTTC. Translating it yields CASSGVKGHKQYF.

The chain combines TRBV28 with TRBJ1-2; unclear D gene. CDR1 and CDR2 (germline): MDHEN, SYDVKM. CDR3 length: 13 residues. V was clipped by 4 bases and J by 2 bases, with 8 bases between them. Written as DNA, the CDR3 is TGTGCCAGCAGTTCCCCGGTGAACTATGGCTACACCTTC. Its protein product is CASSSPVNYGYTF.

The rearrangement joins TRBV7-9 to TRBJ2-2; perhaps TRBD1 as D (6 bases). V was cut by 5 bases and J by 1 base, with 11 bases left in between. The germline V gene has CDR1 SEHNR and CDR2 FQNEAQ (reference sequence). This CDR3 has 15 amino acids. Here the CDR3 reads CASSPPDRNTGELFF. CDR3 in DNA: TGTGCCAGCAGCCCACCGGACAGGAACACCGGGGAGCTGTTTTTT.

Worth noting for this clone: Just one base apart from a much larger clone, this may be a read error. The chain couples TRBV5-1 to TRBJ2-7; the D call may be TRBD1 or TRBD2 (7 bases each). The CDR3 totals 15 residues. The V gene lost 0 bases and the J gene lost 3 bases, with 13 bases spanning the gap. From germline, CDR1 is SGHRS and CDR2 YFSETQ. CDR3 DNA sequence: TGCGCCAGCAGCTTGGAGTCAGGGGGGGTCTACGAGCAGTACTTC. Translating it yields CASSLESGGVYEQYF. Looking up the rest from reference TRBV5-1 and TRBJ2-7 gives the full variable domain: KAGVTQTPRYLIKTRGQQVTLSCSPISGHRSVSWYQQTPGQGLQFLFEYFSETQRNKGNFPGRFSGRQFSNSRSEMNVSTLELGDSALYLCASSLESGGVYEQYFGPGTRLTVT.

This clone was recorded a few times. CDR3 nucleotides: TGTGCCAGCAGCCTTGTGGGGGGCTACGAGCAGTACTTC. Translating it yields CASSLVGGYEQYF. V gene TRBV6-4 combines with J gene TRBJ2-7, with D perhaps TRBD2 (6 bases). Trimming took off 6 bases at V and 3 bases at J, with 12 bases between the two ends. The CDR3 is 13 amino acids. Germline CDR1 reads MRHNA; CDR2 reads SNTAGT.

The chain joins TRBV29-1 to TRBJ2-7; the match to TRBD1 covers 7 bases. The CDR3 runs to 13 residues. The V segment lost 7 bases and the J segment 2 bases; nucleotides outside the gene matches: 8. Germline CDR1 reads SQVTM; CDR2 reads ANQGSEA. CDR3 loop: CSALQGQTYEQYF. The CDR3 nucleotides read TGCAGCGCCCTACAGGGGCAGACCTACGAGCAGTACTTC.

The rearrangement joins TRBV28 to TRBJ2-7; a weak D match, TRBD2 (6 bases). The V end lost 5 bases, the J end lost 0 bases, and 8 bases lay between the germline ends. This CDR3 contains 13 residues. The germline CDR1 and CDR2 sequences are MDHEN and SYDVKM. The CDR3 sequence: CASSPGDSYEQYF. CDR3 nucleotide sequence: TGTGCCAGCAGTCCGGGAGACTCCTACGAGCAGTACTTC.

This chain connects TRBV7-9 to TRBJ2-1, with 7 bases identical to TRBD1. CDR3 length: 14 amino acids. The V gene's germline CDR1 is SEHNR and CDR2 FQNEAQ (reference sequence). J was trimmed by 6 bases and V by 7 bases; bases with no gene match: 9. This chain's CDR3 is CASTLMTGINEQFF. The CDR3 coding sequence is TGTGCCAGCACACTTATGACAGGGATCAATGAGCAGTTCTTC. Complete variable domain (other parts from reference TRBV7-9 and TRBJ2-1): DTGVSQNPRHKITKRGQNVTFRCDPISEHNRLYWYRQTLGQGPEFLTYFQNEAQLEKSRLLSDRFSAERPKGSFSTLEIQRTEQGDSAMYLCASTLMTGINEQFFGPGTRLTVL.

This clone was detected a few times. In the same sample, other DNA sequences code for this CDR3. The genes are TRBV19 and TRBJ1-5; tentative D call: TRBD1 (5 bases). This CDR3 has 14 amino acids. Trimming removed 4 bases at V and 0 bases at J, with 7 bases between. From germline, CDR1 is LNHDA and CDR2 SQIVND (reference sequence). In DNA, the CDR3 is TGTGCCAGTAGTACCACAGGTAGCAATCAGCCCCAGCATTTT. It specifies CASSTTGSNQPQHF.

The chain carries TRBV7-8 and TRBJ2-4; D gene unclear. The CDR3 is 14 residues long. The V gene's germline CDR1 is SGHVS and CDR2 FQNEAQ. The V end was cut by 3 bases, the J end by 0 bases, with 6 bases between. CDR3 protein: CASSLDLAKNIQYF. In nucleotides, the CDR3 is TGTGCCAGCAGCTTGGACCTAGCCAAAAACATTCAGTACTTC.

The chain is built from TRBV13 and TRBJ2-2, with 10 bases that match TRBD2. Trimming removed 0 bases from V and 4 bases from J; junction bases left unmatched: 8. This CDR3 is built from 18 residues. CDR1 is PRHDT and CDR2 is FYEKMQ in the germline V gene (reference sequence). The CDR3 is CASSLGLAGSVGTGELFF. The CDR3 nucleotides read TGTGCCAGCAGCTTAGGACTAGCGGGAAGTGTAGGCACCGGGGAGCTGTTTTTT.

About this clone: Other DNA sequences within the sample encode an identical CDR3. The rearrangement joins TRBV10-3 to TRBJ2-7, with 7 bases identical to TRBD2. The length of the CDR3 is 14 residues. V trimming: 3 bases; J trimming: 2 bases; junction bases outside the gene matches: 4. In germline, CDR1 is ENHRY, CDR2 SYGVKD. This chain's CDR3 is CAISESGGPYEQYF. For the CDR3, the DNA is TGTGCCATCAGTGAATCGGGGGGACCCTACGAGCAGTACTTC.

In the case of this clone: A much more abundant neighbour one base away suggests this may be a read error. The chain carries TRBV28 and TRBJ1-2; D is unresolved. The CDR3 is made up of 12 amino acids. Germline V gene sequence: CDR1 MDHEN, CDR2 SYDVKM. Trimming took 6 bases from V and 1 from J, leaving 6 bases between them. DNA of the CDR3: TGTGCCAGCAGCGTCGGTAACTATGGCTACACCTTC. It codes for CASSVGNYGYTF.

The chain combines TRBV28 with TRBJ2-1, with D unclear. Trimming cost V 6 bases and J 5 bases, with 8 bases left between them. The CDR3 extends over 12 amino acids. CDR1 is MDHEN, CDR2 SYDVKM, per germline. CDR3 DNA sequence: TGTGCCAGCAGCCGCCCAAACAATGAGCAGTTCTTC. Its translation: CASSRPNNEQFF. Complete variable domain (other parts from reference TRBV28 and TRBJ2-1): DVKVTQSSRYLVKRTGEKVFLECVQDMDHENMFWYRQDPGLGLRLIYFSYDVKMKEKGDIPEGYSVSREKKERFSLILESASTNQTSMYLCASSRPNNEQFFGPGTRLTVL.

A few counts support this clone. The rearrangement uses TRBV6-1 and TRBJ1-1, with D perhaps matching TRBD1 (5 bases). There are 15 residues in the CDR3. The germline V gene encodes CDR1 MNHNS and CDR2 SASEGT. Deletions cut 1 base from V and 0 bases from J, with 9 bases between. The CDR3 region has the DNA TGTGCCAGCAGTGAAGTTTCAGGGCTGAACACTGAAGCTTTCTTT. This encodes CASSEVSGLNTEAFF.

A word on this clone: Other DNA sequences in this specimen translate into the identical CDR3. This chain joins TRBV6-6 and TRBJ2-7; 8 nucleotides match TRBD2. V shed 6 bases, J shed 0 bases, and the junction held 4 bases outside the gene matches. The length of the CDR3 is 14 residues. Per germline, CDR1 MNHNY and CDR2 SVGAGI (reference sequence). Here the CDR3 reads CASSLGLVSYEQYF. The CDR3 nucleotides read TGTGCCAGCAGCCTGGGACTAGTCTCCTACGAGCAGTACTTC.